Listed below are T cell receptor beta chains from one sample, sequenced in a study of T cells in Graves' hyperthyroidism and ophthalmopathy. MiXCR, run by TCRdb on the multiplex PCR reads, gives a single entry per CDR3 protein. In the table there are hundreds of thousands of distinct CDR3 sequences, roughly 13% of which are singletons. The source material was blood. The receptor source for this set is a woman younger than 35 with Graves' hyperthyroidism. Each CDR3 is given with its conserved first and last residue. Fields, in order: clone size, D gene, J gene, V gene, CDR3 DNA, CDR3 protein. A D gene is named only where the DNA matches it firmly. Clone size is shown for a subset of rows, as once, few, many or a class of expanded clone.

clone size: many
D gene: NA
J gene: TRBJ2-3
V gene: TRBV6-2/TRBV6-3
CDR3 DNA: TGTGCCAGCAGTCCCCTAGCAGTCCGGTCAGGAGATACGCAGTATTTT
CDR3 protein: CASSPLAVRSGDTQYF

clone size: few
D gene: TRBD1
J gene: TRBJ1-4
V gene: TRBV10-3
CDR3 DNA: TGTGCCATCAGTGACTCGACAGGGGCTTATGAAAAACTGTTTTTT
CDR3 protein: CAISDSTGAYEKLFF

clone size: many
D gene: NA
J gene: TRBJ2-7
V gene: TRBV5-1
CDR3 DNA: TGCGCCAGCAGCTTTATTTGGGGACAAACCTACGAGCAGTACTTC
CDR3 protein: CASSFIWGQTYEQYF

clone size: many
D gene: NA
J gene: TRBJ1-1
V gene: TRBV9
CDR3 DNA: TGTGCCAGCAGCGGAAGGACTGTCGGGGACGCTGAAGCTTTCTTT
CDR3 protein: CASSGRTVGDAEAFF

clone size: many
D gene: NA
J gene: TRBJ1-1
V gene: TRBV24-1
CDR3 DNA: TGTGCCACCAGTGGTGATAGGACTGAAGCTTTCTTT
CDR3 protein: CATSGDRTEAFF

clone size: NA
D gene: NA
J gene: TRBJ1-1
V gene: TRBV7-9
CDR3 DNA: TGTGCCAGCAGCTCTGGGTACACTGAAGCTTTCTTT
CDR3 protein: CASSSGYTEAFF

clone size: few
D gene: NA
J gene: TRBJ2-3
V gene: TRBV6-1
CDR3 DNA: TGTGCCAGCAGTGAAGCCCTCATAGGGCGGGATACGCAGTATTTT
CDR3 protein: CASSEALIGRDTQYF

clone size: few
D gene: TRBD1
J gene: TRBJ1-2
V gene: TRBV12-3/TRBV12-4
CDR3 DNA: TGTGCCAGCAGTTGGGGGACAGGGGGCGCGAGCGGCTACACCTTC
CDR3 protein: CASSWGTGGASGYTF

clone size: few
D gene: NA
J gene: TRBJ2-2
V gene: TRBV19
CDR3 DNA: TGTGCCAGTAGAGGGGGGGCCGGCTCGAACACCGGGGAGCTGTTTTTT
CDR3 protein: CASRGGAGSNTGELFF

clone size: many
D gene: TRBD2
J gene: TRBJ2-1
V gene: TRBV5-1
CDR3 DNA: TGCGCCAGCAGCACCGGGACTAGCGGCCACAATGAGCAGTTCTTC
CDR3 protein: CASSTGTSGHNEQFF

clone size: many
D gene: NA
J gene: TRBJ2-7
V gene: TRBV4-3
CDR3 DNA: TGCGCCAGCAGCCAAGAGGCCCAGTCCTACGAGCAGTACTTC
CDR3 protein: CASSQEAQSYEQYF

clone size: many
D gene: TRBD1
J gene: TRBJ1-5
V gene: TRBV27
CDR3 DNA: TGTGCCAGCAGTTCGACAGGGATAAATCAGCCCCAGCATTTT
CDR3 protein: CASSSTGINQPQHF

clone size: many
D gene: TRBD2
J gene: TRBJ2-5
V gene: TRBV2
CDR3 DNA: TGTGCCAGCAGCGGTAGCGGGGAAGAGACCCAGTACTTC
CDR3 protein: CASSGSGEETQYF

clone size: NA
D gene: TRBD1
J gene: TRBJ1-4
V gene: TRBV10-3
CDR3 DNA: TGTGCCATCAGTGGGACAGGGACGGTAGAAAAACTGTTTTTT
CDR3 protein: CAISGTGTVEKLFF

clone size: many
D gene: TRBD2
J gene: TRBJ2-1
V gene: TRBV28
CDR3 DNA: TGTGCCAGCAAGGAAAGCGGGAGCTGGGATGAGCAGTTCTTC
CDR3 protein: CASKESGSWDEQFF

clone size: NA
D gene: TRBD2
J gene: TRBJ2-7
V gene: TRBV11-2
CDR3 DNA: TGTGCCGGCAGCAAAGGGGCGGGCGGGAGGTTTGACGAGCAGTACTTC
CDR3 protein: CAGSKGAGGRFDEQYF

clone size: few
D gene: NA
J gene: TRBJ1-5
V gene: TRBV20-1
CDR3 DNA: TGCAGTGCTAGAAGGGCAGGGATGGACAATCAGCCCCAGCATTTT
CDR3 protein: CSARRAGMDNQPQHF

clone size: NA
D gene: TRBD1
J gene: TRBJ2-7
V gene: TRBV28
CDR3 DNA: TGTGCCAGCAGTACGGGACAGGCGGCTTTATTGCAGTACTTC
CDR3 protein: CASSTGQAALLQYF